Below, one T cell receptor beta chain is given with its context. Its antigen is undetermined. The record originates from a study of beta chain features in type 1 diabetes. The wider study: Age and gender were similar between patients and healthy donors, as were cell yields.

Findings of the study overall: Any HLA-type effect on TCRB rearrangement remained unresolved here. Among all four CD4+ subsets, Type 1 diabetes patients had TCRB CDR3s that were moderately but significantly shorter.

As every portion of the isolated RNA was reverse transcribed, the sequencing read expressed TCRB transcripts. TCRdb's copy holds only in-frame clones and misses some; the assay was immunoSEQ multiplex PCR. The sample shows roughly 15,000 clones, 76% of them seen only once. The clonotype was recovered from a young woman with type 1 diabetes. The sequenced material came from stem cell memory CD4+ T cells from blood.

In DNA, the CDR3 is TGTGCCAGCAGCTTCTACGGACTAGCTCGCGAGACCCAGTACTTC. It encodes CASSFYGLARETQYF. This chain links TRBV7-2 with TRBJ2-5, with 8 bases fitting TRBD2. The J segment lost 5 bases and the V segment lost 3 bases, leaving 8 bases of the junction unmatched. This CDR3 comprises 15 residues. Germline V gene data show CDR1 as SGHTA and CDR2 as FQGNSA.